These 24 T cell receptor beta chains originate from one sample sequenced in a study of Ad26.COV2.S vaccination and SARS-CoV-2 variants. TCRdb's table, derived via immunoSEQ multiplex PCR, lists solely in-frame clones and lacks some. The sample lists a few hundred thousand clones; roughly 87% were seen once. Treatment: about 20 received Ad26.COV2.S at low or high dose, single or two shots; several received placebo; per-sample allocation not given. Day 63 following the first vaccine or placebo injection was when the samples were taken. This specimen was peripheral blood, taken in a trial of Ad26.COV2.S vaccine versus placebo. These receptors all stem from a person aged 18-65 years who received the Ad26.COV2.S COVID-19 vaccine or a placebo.

This chain connects TRBV12-1 to TRBJ2-5; the DNA was not used to check the table's D call, TRBD2. TRBV12-1 is shown as a pseudogene. The CDR3 runs 14 residues. CDR3 bases: TGTGCCAGCAGCTCAGCGGGAACGGAAGAGACCCAGTACTTC. As protein: CASSSAGTEETQYF.

The chain recombines TRBV14 with TRBJ2-7, with a tentative D call TRBD1 (5 bases). CDR3 length: 14 residues. CDR1 is SGHDN, CDR2 FVKESK, per germline. V was cut by 1 base and J by 4 bases, with 11 bases left in between. The DNA of the CDR3 is TGTGCCAGCAGCCAAGGGGGCCTGGATTACGAGCAGTACTTC. Its translation is CASSQGGLDYEQYF.

In its sample, this clone was seen once. The J gene is TRBJ2-7, the V gene TRBV27, with D possibly matching TRBD1 (5 bases). The length of the CDR3 is 14 residues. V lost 3 bases, J lost 2 bases, and 11 bases lay in between. The germline CDR1 and CDR2 sequences are MNHEY and SMNVEV (reference sequence). The CDR3 spells CASSFQGRAYEQYF. The CDR3 DNA follows: TGTGCCAGCAGTTTCCAGGGCCGGGCCTACGAGCAGTACTTC.

The chain has TRBV10-3 and TRBJ1-2; 10 bases match TRBD1. The V and J ends lost 6 bases and 0 bases, in that order; junction bases with no gene match: 1. This CDR3 contains 14 residues. The germline V gene has CDR1 ENHRY and CDR2 SYGVKD. This CDR3 reads CAISGTGANYGYTF. For the CDR3, the DNA is TGTGCCATCAGCGGGACAGGGGCTAACTATGGCTACACCTTC.

The V call is TRBV27, the J call TRBJ2-1; 8 bases line up with TRBD2. This CDR3 contains 16 residues. In germline, CDR1 is MNHEY, CDR2 SMNVEV (reference sequence). The V and J ends lost 5 bases and 6 bases, in that order; junction bases with no gene match: 12. The chain's CDR3 is CASSPLSGIEFNEQFF. The CDR3 DNA sequence: TGTGCCAGCAGTCCCCTTAGCGGGATCGAGTTCAATGAGCAGTTCTTC.

The gene calls are TRBV2 and TRBJ2-7; TRBD2 is a possible D gene (6 bases). The germline gives CDR1 SNHLY, CDR2 FYNNEI. The CDR3 consists of 14 residues. The germline V and J ends were trimmed by 8 bases and 6 bases, with 20 bases remaining between them. The CDR3 sequence: CASLGLTSKFEQYF. CDR3 sequence (DNA): TGTGCCAGCCTAGGGTTGACTAGTAAGTTCGAGCAGTACTTC.

The chain couples TRBV24-1 to TRBJ2-2; TRBD1 matches 7 bases. J was trimmed by 4 bases and V by 10 bases; bases with no gene match: 8. CDR1 is KGHDR and CDR2 is SFDVKD in the germline V gene. CDR3 length equals 14 residues. Here the CDR3 reads CATTTGAGTGELFF. The DNA for the CDR3 is TGTGCCACTACTACAGGGGCTGGCACCGGGGAGCTGTTTTTT.

V and J are TRBV27 and TRBJ1-1; the D gene is possibly TRBD1 (5 bases). Deletions cut 7 bases from V and 0 bases from J, with 21 bases between. CDR1 and CDR2 (germline): MNHEY, SMNVEV (reference sequence). The CDR3 loop spans 17 amino acids. The CDR3 region has the DNA TGTGCCAGCAACGAGAAGGCGCCAGGGTTCCTGAACACTGAAGCTTTCTTT. Encoded protein: CASNEKAPGFLNTEAFF.

This chain uses TRBV19 with TRBJ2-1, with 10 nucleotides matching TRBD2. CDR1 and CDR2 (germline): LNHDA, SQIVND (reference sequence). This CDR3 is built from 15 residues. The V and J ends lost 2 bases and 7 bases, in that order; junction bases with no gene match: 5. CDR3 residues: CASSIFASGSNEQFF. The CDR3 DNA reads TGTGCCAGTAGTATATTCGCTAGCGGGAGTAATGAGCAGTTCTTC. Supplemented by reference TRBV19 and TRBJ2-1, the full variable domain reads DGGITQSPKYLFRKEGQNVTLSCEQNLNHDAMYWYRQDPGQGLRLIYYSQIVNDFQKGDIAEGYSVSREKKESFPLTVTSAQKNPTAFYLCASSIFASGSNEQFFGPGTRLTVL.

The chain recombines TRBV2 with TRBJ2-5; maybe TRBD1 (6 bases). V lost 2 bases to trimming and J lost 4 bases, with 14 bases between them. The CDR3 is made up of 15 amino acids. Germline-derived CDR1 and CDR2 are SNHLY and FYNNEI. The CDR3 reads CASSERGRGIETQYF. CDR3 nucleotides: TGTGCCAGCAGTGAAAGGGGAAGGGGGATAGAGACCCAGTACTTC.

CDR3 coding DNA: TGTGCCAGCAGTAGGACAGGGGGCGCCGGGACTAGCCTCTATGAGCAGTTCTTC. As protein: CASSRTGGAGTSLYEQFF. This rearrangement joins TRBV2 to TRBJ2-1; 11 bases agree with TRBD1. V lost 5 bases, J lost 8 bases, and 17 bases stayed unmatched. Germline assignment: CDR1 SNHLY and CDR2 FYNNEI. This CDR3 region has 18 residues.

This clone was counted only a few times. This chain uses TRBV7-2 with TRBJ2-5; 8 positions match TRBD2. CDR1 is SGHTA, CDR2 FQGNSA, per germline. This CDR3 region has 13 residues. Unmatched junction bases numbered 2, after V lost 4 bases and J lost 4 bases. The CDR3 sequence: CASSWSGGETQYF. CDR3 nucleotide sequence: TGTGCCAGCAGCTGGAGCGGGGGAGAGACCCAGTACTTC.

CDR3 sequence reads: CASSSGGRRLFF. In nucleotides, the CDR3 is TGTGCCAGCAGCTCCGGGGGGCGGAGACTGTTTTTT. This chain connects TRBV7-2 to TRBJ1-4, with D maybe TRBD1 (6 bases). The CDR3 spans 12 residues. Germline loops: CDR1 SGHTA, CDR2 FQGNSA. V was cut by 4 bases and J by 13 bases, with 13 bases left in between.

This chain links TRBV7-6 with TRBJ2-7; 7 bases are shared with TRBD1. Looked up from germline, CDR1 is SGHVS and CDR2 is FNYEAQ. CDR3 size: 14 residues. V shed 2 bases, J shed 5 bases, and the junction held 6 bases outside the gene matches. The CDR3 nucleotides read TGTGCCAGCAGCTTATCCGGACAGGTCCACGAGCAGTACTTC. It encodes CASSLSGQVHEQYF.

This clone was observed once. The rearrangement joins TRBV24-1 to TRBJ2-1; the D is unclear. Germline V lookup: CDR1 KGHDR, CDR2 SFDVKD. Trimming removed 1 base from V and 8 bases from J, with 17 bases in between. The length of the CDR3 is 16 residues. The CDR3 here is CATSDLEEARRDEQFF. CDR3 DNA sequence: TGTGCCACCAGTGATTTAGAAGAGGCTCGTCGGGATGAGCAGTTCTTC.

The chain couples TRBV4-1 to TRBJ1-5; no clear D. Germline V gene lookup returns CDR1 MGHRA and CDR2 YSYEKL. The CDR3 is 15 residues long. The ends were cut back, 0 bases at V and 0 bases at J, with 6 bases in the middle. The CDR3: CASSQEIGSNQPQHF. In DNA, the CDR3 is TGCGCCAGCAGCCAAGAGATTGGTAGCAATCAGCCCCAGCATTTT.

The chain employs TRBV4-3 and TRBJ2-1; D unclear. Deletions cut 0 bases from V and 4 bases from J, with 10 bases between. Germline-derived CDR1 and CDR2 are LGHNA and YSLEER. The CDR3 loop spans 15 amino acids. CDR3 bases: TGCGCCAGCAGCCAAGATAGAGCAGCGTACAATGAGCAGTTCTTC. Protein product: CASSQDRAAYNEQFF.

This clone came up once. This chain uses TRBV5-1 with TRBJ2-3; 8 bases fit TRBD1. The CDR3 is made up of 14 amino acids. From germline, CDR1 is SGHRS and CDR2 YFSETQ. Trimming at V came to 7 bases and at J to 3 bases, leaving 7 bases not matched to a gene. CDR3 protein: CASRQDRETDTQYF. CDR3 coding DNA: TGCGCCAGCCGCCAGGACAGGGAAACAGATACGCAGTATTTT.

This chain uses TRBV3-1 (or the pseudogene TRBV3-2) with TRBJ2-5; 7 positions match TRBD2. This CDR3 comprises 15 residues. Germline CDR1 and CDR2: LGHDT and YNNKEL (reference sequence). Trimming at V came to 6 bases and at J to 5 bases, leaving 12 bases not matched to a gene. The CDR3 sequence is CASRPTGEGRETQYF. The DNA of the CDR3 is TGTGCCAGCAGACCCACCGGGGAGGGCCGGGAGACCCAGTACTTC.

This clone was seen a few times. The chain is built from TRBV5-4 and TRBJ1-1, with 10 bases lining up with TRBD1. Germline CDR1 SGHNT, CDR2 YYREEE (reference sequence). V lost 4 bases, J lost 1 base, and 7 bases stayed unmatched. This CDR3 contains 16 residues. The CDR3 DNA reads as TGTGCCAGCAGCCGCCCGGGACAGGGGACGAACACTGAAGCTTTCTTT. Translation gives CASSRPGQGTNTEAFF.

The sample holds one count of this clone. V usage is TRBV29-1 and J usage is TRBJ2-6; tentative D call: TRBD1 (5 bases). In germline, CDR1 is SQVTM, CDR2 ANQGSEA. The ends were cut back, 5 bases at V and 2 bases at J, with 7 bases in the middle. This CDR3 spans 13 amino acids. For the CDR3, the DNA is TGCAGCGTTTTAGGGGCTGGGGCCAACGTCCTGACTTTC. Protein sequence: CSVLGAGANVLTF.

The chain recombines TRBV7-9 with TRBJ2-3, with TRBD2 identical over 8 bases. Germline loops: CDR1 SEHNR, CDR2 FQNEAQ (reference sequence). The CDR3 has 15 amino acids. V was pared by 4 bases and J by 5 bases, with 8 bases of the junction left unmatched. CDR3 nucleotides: TGTGCCAGCAGCTACAGGCGACTAGCGAGAGATACGCAGTATTTT. Its protein product is CASSYRRLARDTQYF. Based on the CDR3 plus reference TRBV7-9 and TRBJ2-3, the full variable domain is DTGVSQNPRHKITKRGQNVTFRCDPISEHNRLYWYRQTLGQGPEFLTYFQNEAQLEKSRLLSDRFSAERPKGSFSTLEIQRTEQGDSAMYLCASSYRRLARDTQYFGPGTRLTVL.

The V and J genes are TRBV21-1 and TRBJ2-2; no check of the table's D call, TRBD1, against the DNA was made. TRBV21-1 is deemed a pseudogene. This CDR3 spans 15 amino acids. The CDR3 protein is CASKIAGLNTGELFF. The CDR3 nucleotides read TGTGCCAGCAAGATTGCAGGGCTGAACACCGGGGAGCTGTTTTTT.

The rearrangement links TRBV29-1 to TRBJ1-2; D is unresolved. Germline assignment: CDR1 SQVTM and CDR2 ANQGSEA. V was trimmed by 6 bases and J by 4 bases, leaving 12 bases between them. This CDR3 comprises 12 residues. CDR3 DNA: TGCAGCGTCAAAGACGGGAGCTATGGCTACACCTTC. Amino acids: CSVKDGSYGYTF.